Here is one T cell receptor (beta chain) with its context. This clonotype was recorded many times. No antigen is known for it. The sample holds no much larger clone one base away, and base qualities are not on file. The data were produced on an Illumina HiSeq 2500. TCR beta libraries were prepared by quantitative 5'-RACE with molecular barcodes. The authors' analysis ran thus. Disease-linked TCR variants were identified with a new computational method built on a probabilistic model of VDJ rearrangement. TCRdb passed the public sequencing reads through fastp at Q25 and MiXCR, retaining productive beta sequences. One record per CDR3 amino acid sequence lists the most common genes and DNA. The V and J calls shown here were made by TCRdb, not taken from the authors' results. In all, the sample holds roughly 91,000 distinct CDR3 sequences, and over 6.5% of those were seen once. Approximately 9.9% of the sample lies in the top ten.

Cut back by 4 bases and 3 bases, the V and J ends lie 12 bases apart. The germline V gene yields SGHRS for CDR1 and YFSETQ for CDR2. The CDR3 sequence holds 14 residues, the cysteine and phenylalanine included. Only CDR3 DNA is held: 42 bases, read in frame from base 1. These data originate in a study of CD8 T cells in ankylosing spondylitis (TCRdb year 2017). In terms of the full investigation: T cell receptor beta repertoires were profiled in healthy donors and ankylosing spondylitis patients so that disease-linked TCR variants could be found. The full study cohort was made up of approximately 27 ankylosing spondylitis patients and approximately 100 healthy donors. Peripheral blood samples were taken, and synovial fluid was additionally collected from ankylosing spondylitis patients. Here is what the overall study found, with its caveats: Some motif variants were previously reported in synovial fluid and blood of reactive arthritis patients, suggesting common disease-initiation mechanisms. The disease-linked clones were reported to be significantly enriched in matched synovial fluid samples from ankylosing spondylitis patients. The disease-linked clones had a CD8+ phenotype and were found at relatively low frequencies in peripheral blood. Blood from ankylosing spondylitis patients appeared to be characterized by a TCR beta motif composed of several highly homologous amino acid variants.

The receptor comes from a male donor with ankylosing spondylitis or in good health (not recorded which). The chain joins TRBV5-1 to TRBJ2-3, and TRBD1 may be the D gene, going by 5 matching bases. Source material: blood, either unsorted or a sorted T cell fraction (not recorded which). Here the CDR3 is given as CASSTRERTDTQYF. The nucleotide sequence reads TGCGCCAGCAGCACCAGGGAAAGGACAGATACGCAGTATTTT.